The clone carrying this T cell receptor beta chain came up a few times. The antigen remains undetermined. Clones were read by immunoSEQ multiplex PCR, and TCRdb kept only the in-frame ones, dropping some. The sample gives 130,000 to 150,000 clones, around 86% of which show up once; roughly 4.3% is in the top ten. This record comes from a study of T cell responses to AZD1222 COVID-19 vaccine. Germline-derived CDR1 and CDR2 are SGHTA and FQGNSA. CDR3 size: 16 residues. The V and J ends lost 1 base and 2 bases, in that order; junction bases with no gene match: 6. Study-wide results and limits: Every sample of the repertoires postdated the peak T cell response. Vaccine-related CD4 TCRs covered spike, predominating at 160-218 and 743-854. Of spike-specific TCRs, nearly half reportedly target regions left unmutated in variants.

The sequencing used peripheral blood, collected on day 0 of MenACWY control vaccination. The chain carries TRBV7-2 and TRBJ1-1; 8 nucleotides agree with TRBD1. The TCR sequence derives from an adult in good health. CDR3 coding DNA: TGTGCCAGCAGCTTAGAGGCAGGGGGCTTTAACACTGAAGCTTTCTTT. Protein sequence: CASSLEAGGFNTEAFF.